These 26 T cell receptor beta chains originate from one sample sequenced in a study of blood T cell repertoires in COVID-19. TCRdb keeps only in-frame clones here, not all; method: immunoSEQ multiplex PCR. The sample holds over 85,000 clones, about 88% seen once. Source material: peripheral blood. These receptors came from a man between 45 and 60 years old with active or convalescent COVID-19.

This chain connects TRBV9 to TRBJ2-7; 7 bases fit TRBD1. The V and J ends lost 0 bases and 2 bases, in that order; junction bases with no gene match: 5. The germline V gene has CDR1 SGDLS and CDR2 YYNGEE. The CDR3 length is 15 residues. CDR3 sequence (DNA): TGTGCCAGCAGCGTAGAACCGACAGGGCCCTACGAGCAGTACTTC. It translates to CASSVEPTGPYEQYF.

In its sample, this clone was seen a few times. J is TRBJ1-5 and V is TRBV3-1 (or the pseudogene TRBV3-2); D gene uncertain. The CDR3 runs to 15 residues. V lost 0 bases to trimming and J lost 6 bases, with 12 bases between them. Germline V CDR1 and CDR2: LGHDT, YNNKEL (reference sequence). The CDR3 nucleotides read TGTGCCAGCAGCCAAGATTCGGGAAACGGTCAGCCCCAGCATTTT. Translation gives CASSQDSGNGQPQHF.

The rearrangement joins TRBV4-2 to TRBJ2-3, with TRBD2 identical over 11 bases. The CDR3 runs to 16 residues. Germline trimming cut 5 bases from V and 0 bases from J; bases unmatched to any gene: 4. CDR1 LGHNA and CDR2 YNFKEQ come from the germline V gene. The CDR3 nucleotides are TGTGCCAGCAGCTCGGGACTAGCGGATAGCACAGATACGCAGTATTTT. It is translated as CASSSGLADSTDTQYF.

The V gene is TRBV5-1, the J gene TRBJ2-6; 10 bases align to TRBD2. J gave up 0 bases and V 2 bases, and 2 bases lay outside the gene matches. This CDR3 contains 17 residues. The germline CDR1 and CDR2 sequences are SGHRS and YFSETQ. The CDR3 sequence: CASSFTSGDSGANVLTF. CDR3 DNA: TGCGCCAGCAGCTTCACTAGCGGGGACTCTGGGGCCAACGTCCTGACTTTC. The full variable domain, in which reference TRBV5-1 and TRBJ2-6 provide the parts outside the CDR3, is KAGVTQTPRYLIKTRGQQVTLSCSPISGHRSVSWYQQTPGQGLQFLFEYFSETQRNKGNFPGRFSGRQFSNSRSEMNVSTLELGDSALYLCASSFTSGDSGANVLTFGAGSRLTVL.

The chain combines TRBV7-9 with TRBJ2-5; TRBD2 is a possible D gene (6 bases). This CDR3 is 14 amino acids long. CDR1 is SEHNR, CDR2 FQNEAQ, per germline (reference sequence). Trimming took off 5 bases at V and 0 bases at J, with 10 bases between the two ends. The CDR3 DNA is TGTGCCAGCAGCAGGACTAACAACCAAGAGACCCAGTACTTC. It codes for CASSRTNNQETQYF.

This clone occurred a few times. One end of the junction is discordant with germline, which a read error may explain. The rearrangement uses TRBV5-4 and TRBJ1-1, with 12 nucleotides matching TRBD1. The CDR3 sequence is 16 residues long. Germline CDR1 reads SGHNT; CDR2 reads YYREEE (reference sequence). CDR3 protein: CASSLGQGAMGTEAFF. The DNA for the CDR3 is TGTGCCAGCAGTTTGGGACAGGGGGCCATGGGCACTGAAGCTTTCTTT.

Here the CDR3 DNA reads TGCGCCAGCAGGACACAGGGGGCGATCACAGATACGCAGTATTTT. As protein: CASRTQGAITDTQYF. The chain uses TRBV10-2 and TRBJ2-3; TRBD1 matches at 9 bases. This CDR3 has 15 amino acids. With 6 bases clipped from V and 2 bases from J, the junction kept 6 bases outside the gene matches. Germline CDR1 reads WSHSY; CDR2 reads SAAADI.

The chain combines TRBV2 with TRBJ1-2, with D possibly being TRBD1 (6 bases). From germline, CDR1 is SNHLY and CDR2 FYNNEI. The CDR3 covers 13 residues. V shed 5 bases and J shed 4 bases, with 11 bases lying between them. This CDR3 is CASSPQGIYGYTF. The CDR3, as DNA: TGTGCCAGCAGTCCACAGGGTATCTATGGCTACACCTTC. The full variable domain, rest sourced from reference TRBV2 and TRBJ1-2, is EPEVTQTPSHQVTQMGQEVILRCVPISNHLYFYWYRQILGQKVEFLVSFYNNEISEKSEIFDDQFSVERPDGSNFTLKIRSTKLEDSAMYFCASSPQGIYGYTFGSGTRLTVV.

The V and J genes are TRBV10-1 and TRBJ2-1, with 8 bases lining up with TRBD1. The CDR3 totals 17 residues. CDR1 is WNHNN and CDR2 is SYGVQD in the germline V gene (reference sequence). Trimming removed 0 bases from V and 4 bases from J; junction bases left unmatched: 8. CDR3 amino acids: CASSESGYRGVYNEQFF. CDR3 coding DNA: TGCGCCAGCAGTGAGTCAGGGTACAGGGGGGTTTACAATGAGCAGTTCTTC.

The rearrangement uses TRBV4-3 and TRBJ2-4; 8 bases align to TRBD2. Trimming cost V 0 bases and J 7 bases; bases outside gene matches: 8. Germline V gene data show CDR1 as LGHNA and CDR2 as YSLEER. The CDR3 extends over 16 amino acids. CDR3 loop: CASSQDTGGAENIQYF. The CDR3, as DNA: TGCGCCAGCAGCCAAGATACCGGGGGGGCGGAGAACATTCAGTACTTC.

The chain carries TRBV24-1 and TRBJ1-2; 9 nucleotides line up with TRBD1. The ends lost 11 bases at V and 6 bases at J; junction bases unmatched: 12. In germline, CDR1 is KGHDR, CDR2 SFDVKD. This CDR3 has 14 amino acids. CDR3 coding DNA: TGTGCCAACCCTCCCCGGGACAGGGCCGATGGCTACACCTTC. Amino acids: CANPPRDRADGYTF.

The chain couples TRBV30 to TRBJ1-6; D remains unclear. CDR3 size: 13 residues. Germline V gene sequence: CDR1 GTSNPN, CDR2 SVGIG (reference sequence). V was clipped by 4 bases and J by 7 bases, with 11 bases between them. The CDR3 coding sequence is TGTGCCTGGAATACAGTCGAAAATTCACCCCTCCACTTT. This translates into CAWNTVENSPLHF.

CDR3 residues: CASSLSATGGRETQYF. For the CDR3, the DNA is TGTGCCAGCAGCTTATCGGCGACCGGGGGACGGGAGACCCAGTACTTC. V gene TRBV7-2 combines with J gene TRBJ2-5; maybe TRBD2 (6 bases). Germline CDR1 is SGHTA and CDR2 is FQGNSA. The CDR3 sequence is 16 residues long. The ends were cut back, 2 bases at V and 5 bases at J, with 18 bases in the middle.

The chain is built from TRBV6-1 and TRBJ1-6; D unresolved. CDR1 and CDR2 from the germline V gene are MNHNS and SASEGT. The V end lost 0 bases, the J end lost 6 bases, and 9 bases lay between the germline ends. This CDR3 region has 15 residues. The CDR3 DNA is TGTGCCAGCAGTGAAGCGCTCGGAGTTAATTCACCCCTCCACTTT. Translation: CASSEALGVNSPLHF.

V gene TRBV6-2 or TRBV6-3 combines with J gene TRBJ1-2, with a tentative D call TRBD1 (6 bases). This CDR3 has 13 residues. V lost 2 bases and J 7 bases, leaving 11 bases between the germline ends. The germline V gene encodes CDR1 MNHEY and CDR2 SVGEGT. The CDR3 loop reads CASSYRGSGGYTF. The CDR3 DNA follows: TGTGCCAGCAGTTACAGGGGGTCTGGTGGCTACACCTTC.

V is TRBV14 and J is TRBJ2-5; 10 bases are shared with TRBD1. CDR1 SGHDN and CDR2 FVKESK come from the germline V gene. The V segment lost 6 bases and the J segment 4 bases; nucleotides outside the gene matches: 11. The CDR3 runs to 16 residues. The CDR3 reads CASSKTGTGEVETQYF. CDR3 DNA sequence: TGTGCCAGCAGTAAGACCGGGACAGGGGAAGTAGAGACCCAGTACTTC.

CDR3 bases: TGTGCCATCCGGACAGTCTCTGGAAACACCATATATTTT. This encodes CAIRTVSGNTIYF. The rearrangement uses TRBV10-3 and TRBJ1-3; D possibly corresponds to TRBD1 (6 bases). V lost 8 bases to trimming and J lost 0 bases, with 8 bases between them. The CDR3 covers 13 residues. Germline V CDR1 and CDR2: ENHRY, SYGVKD.

The genes are TRBV3-1 (or the pseudogene TRBV3-2) and TRBJ2-3; D might be TRBD2 (6 bases). V lost 6 bases and J 4 bases, leaving 17 bases between the germline ends. Germline V gene sequence: CDR1 LGHDT, CDR2 YNNKEL (reference sequence). The CDR3 is 15 residues long. The DNA for the CDR3 is TGTGCCAGCAGTCCCCCTCAGCGGGCAGCAGATACGCAGTATTTT. Protein product: CASSPPQRAADTQYF.

This chain's CDR3 is CASSFRNYGYTF. DNA of the CDR3: TGTGCCAGCAGTTTCCGGAACTATGGCTACACCTTC. This chain uses TRBV28 with TRBJ1-2, with D uncertain. The ends were cut back, 3 bases at V and 2 bases at J, with 4 bases in the middle. CDR1 and CDR2 from the germline V gene are MDHEN and SYDVKM. The CDR3 loop spans 12 amino acids.

This chain connects TRBV10-2 to TRBJ2-5, with 8 bases aligning to TRBD2. Germline loops: CDR1 WSHSY, CDR2 SAAADI. Losses at the gene ends were 0 bases for V and 5 bases for J; bases not matched to a gene: 8. The CDR3 sequence is 16 residues long. The CDR3 DNA sequence: TGCGCCAGCAGTGAGTCGTCACGGGGGGGCCATGAGACCCAGTACTTC. It is translated as CASSESSRGGHETQYF.

The chain carries TRBV7-9 and TRBJ1-6; a possible D gene is TRBD1 (6 bases). The ends were cut back, 4 bases at V and 0 bases at J, with 10 bases in the middle. CDR1 is SEHNR, CDR2 FQNEAQ, per germline (reference sequence). The CDR3 extends over 16 amino acids. As DNA, the CDR3 is TGTGCCAGCAGCTCGGACAGTAGCTCCTATAATTCACCCCTCCACTTT. It is translated as CASSSDSSSYNSPLHF.

V usage is TRBV2 and J usage is TRBJ1-5; 7 bases are shared with TRBD1. Germline loops: CDR1 SNHLY, CDR2 FYNNEI. The CDR3 extends over 14 amino acids. Unmatched junction bases numbered 6, after V lost 6 bases and J lost 4 bases. This CDR3 reads CASSGDSLNQPQHF. The CDR3 nucleotides are TGTGCCAGCAGCGGGGACAGTTTAAATCAGCCCCAGCATTTT. Combining the CDR3 with reference TRBV2 and TRBJ1-5 gives the whole variable domain EPEVTQTPSHQVTQMGQEVILRCVPISNHLYFYWYRQILGQKVEFLVSFYNNEISEKSEIFDDQFSVERPDGSNFTLKIRSTKLEDSAMYFCASSGDSLNQPQHFGDGTRLSIL.

V gene TRBV7-8 combines with J gene TRBJ1-2; TRBD1 matches 7 bases. The ends lost 5 bases at V and 5 bases at J; junction bases unmatched: 20. The CDR3 loop spans 18 amino acids. Germline V gene data show CDR1 as SGHVS and CDR2 as FQNEAQ. The CDR3 reads CASSPGRGQITSGYGYTF. CDR3 in DNA: TGTGCCAGCAGCCCCGGGCGGGGACAGATAACCTCTGGGTATGGCTACACCTTC.

As DNA, the CDR3 is TGTGCCAGCAGACCGGGACTAGCGGCAGATACGCAGTATTTT. Translating gives CASRPGLAADTQYF. This rearrangement joins TRBV6-5 to TRBJ2-3; 11 bases map to TRBD2. Germline CDR1 and CDR2: MNHEY and SVGAGI. The CDR3 extends over 14 amino acids. V trimming: 6 bases; J trimming: 4 bases; junction bases outside the gene matches: 3.

The chain couples TRBV12-3 or TRBV12-4 to TRBJ2-7; D is unclear. CDR3 length equals 13 residues. Trimming took off 1 base at V and 6 bases at J, with 10 bases between the two ends. Here the CDR3 DNA reads TGTGCCAGCAGTTTAGAAAACAGAGCCGAGCAGTACGTC. Its translation is CASSLENRAEQYV.

This sequence joins TRBV7-2 and TRBJ2-3, with 8 bases matching TRBD2. This CDR3 is built from 16 residues. CDR1 and CDR2 (germline): SGHTA, FQGNSA. Trimming took 2 bases from V and 2 from J; bases not matched to a gene: 6. The CDR3 reads CASSLMASGFTDTQYF. The CDR3 DNA sequence: TGTGCCAGCAGCTTAATGGCTAGCGGGTTCACAGATACGCAGTATTTT.